This TCR beta chain was captured in a study of Graves' ophthalmopathy and Graves' hyperthyroidism. RNA served as the template for amplifying TCR beta CDR3 regions. First-round RT-PCR employed HTBI primers, with a second-round multiplex PCR after it. TCRdb recomputed calls from the multiplex PCR reads with MiXCR, one row per CDR3 protein. Here the sample spans tens of thousands of distinct CDR3 sequences, 45% to 55% being singletons. The CDR3 has 14 amino acids. Trimming cost V 3 bases and J 4 bases, with 12 bases left between them. The germline V gene encodes CDR1 LNHNV and CDR2 YYDKDF (reference sequence).

Sequenced sample: peripheral blood. The source of this sequence is an adult woman with stable Graves' hyperthyroidism. The chain recombines TRBV15 with TRBJ2-5; TRBD2 is a possible D gene (5 bases). The CDR3 coding sequence is TGTGCCACCAGCAGTGCGGACTCAAGAGAGACCCAGTACTTC. Translation gives CATSSADSRETQYF.